One and the same sample provided the 11 T cell receptor beta chains below, sequenced in a study of blood T cell repertoires in COVID-19 (TCRdb year 2020). The library was made by the immunoSEQ multiplex PCR assay. TCRdb holds this immuneACCESS table with in-frame rearrangements only. Some clones are missing; in checked studies, unresolved V genes explain under half, and the rest has no known cause. The table for this sample lists some 220,000 clones; 80% to 90% of them were counted only once. The ten biggest clones cover around 3% of the sample. Sequenced input: peripheral blood. These receptors were taken from a man in his forties or fifties who had recovered from COVID-19.

The chain uses TRBV28 and TRBJ1-2; TRBD1 aligns across 7 bases. V shed 10 bases and J 2 bases; nucleotides not matched to a gene: 1. CDR3 size: 11 residues. The germline CDR1 and CDR2 sequences are MDHEN and SYDVKM. CDR3 sequence reads: CAIQGNYGYTF. The DNA for the CDR3 is TGTGCCATACAGGGGAACTATGGCTACACCTTC.

This chain uses TRBV27 with TRBJ2-7; 11 nucleotides line up with TRBD1. Germline V CDR1 and CDR2: MNHEY, SMNVEV (reference sequence). V was pared by 7 bases and J by 6 bases, with 11 bases of the junction left unmatched. This CDR3 region has 15 residues. CDR3 DNA sequence: TGTGCCAGCAATCCCTATCCGGACAGGGGGCGCGAGCAGTACTTC. It yields the protein CASNPYPDRGREQYF.

The chain employs TRBV7-2 and TRBJ2-7, with D perhaps matching TRBD2 (6 bases). The CDR3 runs 15 residues. Trimming took 6 bases from V and 4 from J, leaving 19 bases between them. Germline assignment: CDR1 SGHTA and CDR2 FQGNSA. Here the CDR3 DNA reads TGTGCCAGCAGTCCCGGACAAGGACTATTTTACGAGCAGTACTTC. Its translation is CASSPGQGLFYEQYF.

V usage is TRBV9 and J usage is TRBJ2-5; 14 positions match TRBD2. V lost 0 bases to trimming and J lost 5 bases; unmatched junction nucleotides: 6. Germline assignment: CDR1 SGDLS and CDR2 YYNGEE. The CDR3 totals 17 residues. The CDR3 spells CASSVGRGLAGAETQYF. The CDR3 bases are TGTGCCAGCAGCGTAGGGAGGGGACTAGCGGGAGCGGAGACCCAGTACTTC.

This clone showed up just once. The chain uses TRBV5-1 and TRBJ2-6; tentative D call: TRBD2 (5 bases). Looked up from germline, CDR1 is SGHRS and CDR2 is YFSETQ. Deletions cut 4 bases from V and 1 base from J, with 12 bases between. CDR3 length equals 16 residues. CDR3 bases: TGCGCCAGCAGCGAGGGCATCGAATCTGGGGCCAACGTCCTGACTTTC. Protein product: CASSEGIESGANVLTF.

The V call is TRBV4-1, the J call TRBJ1-5; no firm D call. V dropped 0 bases and J dropped 2 bases, with 20 bases sitting between them. The CDR3 is 19 amino acids. CDR1 MGHRA and CDR2 YSYEKL come from the germline V gene. The CDR3 protein is CASSQDVFGDVSRNQPQHF. The CDR3 coding sequence is TGCGCCAGCAGCCAAGATGTCTTCGGGGATGTCTCCCGCAATCAGCCCCAGCATTTT.

The chain carries TRBV5-4 and TRBJ1-2; D possibly corresponds to TRBD1 (5 bases). The ends were cut back, 5 bases at V and 4 bases at J, with 18 bases in the middle. Germline V gives CDR1 SGHNT, CDR2 YYREEE (reference sequence). The CDR3 loop spans 15 amino acids. The CDR3 DNA reads as TGTGCCAGCAGGTCAGCGGGAGGGAGGGGCTATGGCTACACCTTC. This encodes CASRSAGGRGYGYTF.

The gene calls are TRBV6-4 and TRBJ2-3; 9 positions match TRBD2. The CDR3 extends over 16 amino acids. V gave up 3 bases and J gave up 2 bases; unmatched junction bases: 6. Per the germline V gene, CDR1 is MRHNA and CDR2 is SNTAGT. The CDR3 region is CASSEDGGRATDTQYF. The CDR3 nucleotides are TGTGCCAGCAGTGAAGATGGCGGGAGGGCCACAGATACGCAGTATTTT.

Worth noting for this clone: Other DNA sequences in this specimen translate into the identical CDR3. This chain connects TRBV5-1 to TRBJ1-2; 7 bases are shared with TRBD1. Germline CDR1 SGHRS, CDR2 YFSETQ. The V gene end was trimmed by 5 bases and the J gene end by 6 bases; junction bases not matched to a gene: 4. The CDR3 spans 12 residues. The DNA for the CDR3 is TGCGCCAGCAGTCTACAGGGGAATGGCTACACCTTC. Translation gives CASSLQGNGYTF.

This clone was seen only a few times. The chain has TRBV19 and TRBJ2-2, with 9 bases fitting TRBD1. J lost 6 bases, V lost 0 bases, and 8 bases had no gene match. This CDR3 has 17 residues. In germline, CDR1 is LNHDA, CDR2 SQIVND (reference sequence). The CDR3 DNA is TGTGCCAGTAGTATAGAACGCCCGGGACAGGGAGCCGGGGAGCTGTTTTTT. Protein: CASSIERPGQGAGELFF.

V is TRBV5-1 and J is TRBJ2-5; a possible D gene is TRBD2 (5 bases). CDR3 length: 14 amino acids. Germline-derived CDR1 and CDR2 are SGHRS and YFSETQ. Trimming pared 3 bases from V and 2 bases from J, leaving 11 bases between. The chain's CDR3 is CASSYEGYQETQYF. CDR3 DNA: TGCGCCAGCAGCTATGAGGGCTATCAAGAGACCCAGTACTTC.